Listed below are T cell receptor beta chains from one sample, sequenced in a study of cytomegalovirus exposure and HLA in healthy donors. Sequencing used immunoSEQ multiplex PCR; TCRdb keeps in-frame clones, though not all of them. The sample lists around 70,000 clones, around 94% occurring once. Sequenced: PBMCs. The origin of the receptors is a man between 18 and 29 years old in good health and CMV-seropositive. The CDR3 runs from the conserved cysteine through the conserved F or W. The D gene is left open where the match is weak. The size of a clone is reported for some rows only, either as once, few or many, or as a class for expanded clones.

v_call	d_call	clone_size	j_call	cdr3_nt	cdr3_aa
TRBV5-1	TRBD2	NA	TRBJ2-1	TGCGCCAGCAACTCCGTGAGCGGGGGTTACAATGAGCAGTTCTTC	CASNSVSGGYNEQFF
TRBV30	TRBD1	NA	TRBJ2-3	TGTGCCTCGAAGGTCCAGGGGGCGGGTCCAGATACGCAGTATTTT	CASKVQGAGPDTQYF
TRBV9	TRBD2	NA	TRBJ2-5	TGTGCCAGCAGCCCCCTGGGGGGGTCCGGCGAGACCCAGTACTTC	CASSPLGGSGETQYF
TRBV4-1	TRBD1	NA	TRBJ2-1	TGCGCCAGCAGCCAAGGGCCGGGACAGTCGGGTAATGAGCAGTTCTTC	CASSQGPGQSGNEQFF
TRBV9	NA	NA	TRBJ2-2	TGTGCCAGCAGCGTTGCTACCGACGGGGAGCTGTTTTTT	CASSVATDGELFF
TRBV15	NA	NA	TRBJ1-4	TGTGCCACCAGCGTTCACGGACTAAATGAAAAACTGTTTTTT	CATSVHGLNEKLFF
TRBV4-2	TRBD2	NA	TRBJ2-5	TGTGCCAGCAGCCAAGATCCCCGGGGAGGGGAGACCCAGTACTTC	CASSQDPRGGETQYF
TRBV12-5	NA	NA	TRBJ1-3	TGTGCTAGTGGTTTGGTCTTGGGGCCTGGAAACACCATATATTTT	CASGLVLGPGNTIYF
TRBV7-9	NA	few	TRBJ2-3	TGTGCCAGCAGCTTTACAGCTAGCACAGATACGCAGTATTTT	CASSFTASTDTQYF
TRBV6-5	NA	NA	TRBJ1-1	TGTGCCAGCAGTCAACGGGGGGCCCGAGAAGCTTTCTTT	CASSQRGAREAFF
TRBV6-4	NA	NA	TRBJ2-6	TGTGCCAGCAGTGACCCGTCTTTAGTCTGGGGCCCTGGGGCCAACGTCCTGACTTTC	CASSDPSLVWGPGANVLTF
TRBV28	TRBD2	NA	TRBJ2-3	TGTGCCAGCAGCGACTATAGCGGGAGGGGGGATACGCAGTATTTT	CASSDYSGRGDTQYF
TRBV28	NA	NA	TRBJ1-3	TGTGCCAGCACCATGGGACAAGGTCCCTCTGGAAACACCATATATTTT	CASTMGQGPSGNTIYF
TRBV9	NA	NA	TRBJ2-7	TGTGCCAGCAGCGTGGGGGCCACTAGCGCCTACGAGCAGTACTTC	CASSVGATSAYEQYF
TRBV7-3	TRBD2	NA	TRBJ2-1	TGTGCCAGCAGCTTAATTTCTAGCGGGAGTGAGCAGTTCTTC	CASSLISSGSEQFF
TRBV27	NA	NA	TRBJ1-5	TGTGCCAGCAGTTCCCTAGGTTTTTACAATCAGCCCCAGCATTTT	CASSSLGFYNQPQHF
TRBV10-3	NA	NA	TRBJ2-7	TGTGCCATCAGTGGAAGGCAGGCGGGATATTACGAGCAGTACTTC	CAISGRQAGYYEQYF
TRBV28	TRBD1	once	TRBJ2-7	TGTGCCAGCAGCTGGACAGGGAACGAGCAGTACTTC	CASSWTGNEQYF
TRBV4-1	TRBD2	NA	TRBJ2-7	TGCGCCAGCAGCCAAGAACTAGCGGGAGGGGTGGGCGAGCAGTACTTC	CASSQELAGGVGEQYF
TRBV5-1	TRBD1	NA	TRBJ1-2	TGCGCCAGCAGCTTAATTGGGACAGCCAACTATGGCTACACCTTC	CASSLIGTANYGYTF
TRBV5-1	TRBD2	NA	TRBJ2-6	TGCGCCAGCAGCTTGTCAGCGGGAGGGTTTACTGGGGCCAACGTCCTGACTTTC	CASSLSAGGFTGANVLTF
TRBV9	TRBD1	NA	TRBJ1-1	TGTGCCAGCACCCGGACAGGCGCGAACACTGAAGCTTTCTTT	CASTRTGANTEAFF
TRBV5-1	NA	NA	TRBJ2-3	TGCGCCAGCACCATTAGCGGACCAGATACGCAGTATTTT	CASTISGPDTQYF